This T cell receptor beta chain originates from a study of cytomegalovirus exposure and HLA in healthy donors. The donors were in the approximately 130-subject validation cohort; that cohort was separate from the roughly 700-subject first cohort. A remark on this clone: Its antigen is not known.

The data were produced by immunoSEQ multiplex PCR, yet TCRdb's version contains in-frame clones alone and is incomplete. The sample has 150,000 to 200,000 clones, 80% to 90% seen once. Study results and caveats: In vitro checks showed that a few CMV-associated chains really do target CMV antigens. The study recorded more than 150 TCR beta chains that were cytomegalovirus-associated.

The receptor comes from a woman in her twenties or thirties in good health and CMV-seronegative. Sequenced input: PBMCs.

This CDR3 is CASSQDLATGSEAFF. The DNA for the CDR3 is TGCGCCAGCAGCCAAGATTTGGCGACAGGGTCTGAAGCTTTCTTT. The chain is built from TRBV4-3 and TRBJ1-1; TRBD1 agrees at 7 bases. CDR1 is LGHNA, CDR2 YSLEER, per germline. J gave up 6 bases and V 0 bases, and 7 bases lay outside the gene matches. The CDR3 spans 15 residues.